The rows below give T cell receptor beta chains drawn from one sample of a study of blood T cell repertoires in COVID-19. The repertoire was sequenced with immunoSEQ multiplex PCR; TCRdb's copy has only in-frame clones and lacks some. The sample carries some 23,000 clones, 80% recorded once. Material for sequencing was peripheral blood. These receptors all stem from a woman of 80 years or more with acute or convalescent COVID-19. The conserved cysteine and the conserved F or W are not part of the CDR3 here. Fields, in order: J gene, V gene, CDR3 protein.

j_call: TRBJ1-1; v_call: TRBV4-3; cdr3_aa: ASSQGDRAATEAF
j_call: TRBJ1-1; v_call: TRBV19; cdr3_aa: ASRSRDRGDTEAF
j_call: TRBJ1-2; v_call: TRBV7-2; cdr3_aa: ASSLGQGEYGYT
j_call: TRBJ2-2; v_call: TRBV3-1/TRBV3-2; cdr3_aa: ASSQGGTSGHTGELF
j_call: TRBJ1-2; v_call: TRBV7-9; cdr3_aa: ASSPPGQGYGYT
j_call: TRBJ1-2; v_call: TRBV5-1; cdr3_aa: ASSSTGGYT
j_call: TRBJ2-7; v_call: TRBV6-5; cdr3_aa: ASSRSGGSYEQY
j_call: TRBJ1-1; v_call: TRBV12-3/TRBV12-4; cdr3_aa: ASSFGGPTEAF
j_call: TRBJ1-2; v_call: TRBV11-3; cdr3_aa: ASSPGAGPYGYT
j_call: TRBJ1-5; v_call: TRBV7-8; cdr3_aa: ASSRTGGSNQPQH
j_call: TRBJ2-1; v_call: TRBV9; cdr3_aa: ASSHSRQGNNEQF
j_call: TRBJ2-3; v_call: TRBV6-4; cdr3_aa: ASSVETGDTQY
j_call: TRBJ1-4; v_call: TRBV21-1; cdr3_aa: ASSPPRQGRNEKLF
j_call: TRBJ1-1; v_call: TRBV2; cdr3_aa: ASLDRVKTEAF
j_call: TRBJ2-5; v_call: TRBV4-3; cdr3_aa: ASRESGRAGPQY
j_call: TRBJ1-5; v_call: TRBV6-5; cdr3_aa: ASSYGQGNSNQPQH
j_call: TRBJ1-2; v_call: TRBV4-2; cdr3_aa: ASSHPLEPWGYT
j_call: TRBJ2-1; v_call: TRBV6-5; cdr3_aa: ASSYGGIDYNEQF
j_call: TRBJ2-3; v_call: TRBV4-1; cdr3_aa: ASSQSRTGADTQY
j_call: TRBJ2-1; v_call: TRBV7-2; cdr3_aa: ASSSEGSGSYNEQF
j_call: TRBJ1-4; v_call: TRBV5-4; cdr3_aa: ASSLAGTGEKLF
j_call: TRBJ1-2; v_call: TRBV3-1/TRBV3-2; cdr3_aa: ASFGTNYGYT
j_call: TRBJ1-1; v_call: TRBV19; cdr3_aa: ASRSSGTGGANTEAF
j_call: TRBJ1-1; v_call: TRBV5-1; cdr3_aa: ASSFSREGSEAF
j_call: TRBJ2-3; v_call: TRBV7-9; cdr3_aa: ASSINRGGTQY